This T cell receptor (beta chain) originates from a study of tumor-infiltrating lymphocytes in primary liver carcinoma. The CDR3 covers 14 residues. CDR1 and CDR2 (germline): MDHEN, SYDVKM. Trimming took 6 bases from V and 6 from J, leaving 15 bases between them. Unsorted bulk tissue (roughly 20-34 mg) underwent RNA and DNA co-extraction. Every tumor contributed samples taken at five separate regions. Making TCR beta cDNA involved approximately 530 ng total RNA and a constant-region primer. Slightly modified ARM-PCR with three nested multiplex PCR rounds yielded TCR beta libraries. Researchers ran the first two PCR rounds for about 11 cycles each with TRBV1-TRBV30 forward primers and a C-beta reverse primer. TCRdb fed the multiplex PCR reads into MiXCR, producing one record per CDR3 protein. The data show tens of thousands of distinct CDR3 sequences, around 66% seen once.

The chain employs TRBV28 and TRBJ1-5; D call uncertain. Specimen: liver tumor tissue from sampling region 2. As to subset: tumor region T2, inferior pole. This clonotype was sampled from a middle-aged man with primary liver carcinoma and hepatitis B virus infection. CDR3 coding DNA: TGTGCCAGCAGACTTGTGGTGGGCCCTCAGCCCCAGCATTTT. Amino acids: CASRLVVGPQPQHF.